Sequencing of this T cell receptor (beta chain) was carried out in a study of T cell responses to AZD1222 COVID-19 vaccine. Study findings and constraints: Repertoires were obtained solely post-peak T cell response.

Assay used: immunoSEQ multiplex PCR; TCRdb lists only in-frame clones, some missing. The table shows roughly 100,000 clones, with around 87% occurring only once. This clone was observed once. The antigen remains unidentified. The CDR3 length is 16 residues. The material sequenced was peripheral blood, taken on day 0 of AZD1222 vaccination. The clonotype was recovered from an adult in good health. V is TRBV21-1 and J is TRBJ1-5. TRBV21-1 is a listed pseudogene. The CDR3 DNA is TGTGCCAGCAGCAAATGGGGGTACCTTAGCAATCAGCCCCAGCATTTT. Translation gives CASSKWGYLSNQPQHF.